A selection of T cell receptor beta chains follows, all from one sample in a study of blood T cells in healthy people across ages. TCRdb analysed the 5' RACE reads with MiXCR anew, one entry per CDR3 protein. The table includes 1.5 million to 1.8 million distinct CDR3 sequences, around 40% detected once. Source material: blood. The receptors derive from a woman under 30 in good health. CDR3s include the opening cysteine and the closing phenylalanine or tryptophan. D genes are given only for firm matches. Clone size appears in some rows only: once, few, many, or a class for an expanded clone.

D gene | clone size | J gene | V gene | CDR3 protein | CDR3 DNA
TRBD1 | - | TRBJ2-7 | TRBV7-8 | CASSGQGREQYF | TGTGCCAGTTCGGGACAGGGCCGGGAGCAGTACTTC
TRBD1 | - | TRBJ1-4 | TRBV6-2/TRBV6-3 | CASKLRTGRTEKLFF | TGTGCCAGCAAATTGCGGACAGGACGGACTGAAAAACTGTTTTTT
- | few | TRBJ2-3 | TRBV6-2/TRBV6-3 | CASSYHSQGTDTQYF | TGTGCCAGCAGTTACCACTCACAGGGCACAGATACGCAGTATTTT
- | few | TRBJ1-2 | TRBV19 | CASSFWRDPNYGYTF | TGTGCCAGTAGTTTTTGGCGGGACCCGAACTATGGCTACACCTTC
- | few | TRBJ1-1 | TRBV11-2 | CASSPLPAAGVGEAFF | TGTGCCAGCAGCCCACTCCCCGCCGCGGGGGTGGGGGAAGCTTTCTTT
TRBD2 | - | TRBJ2-1 | TRBV4-2 | CASRSSSGIYNEQFF | TGTGCCAGCAGAAGTTCTAGCGGGATTTACAATGAGCAGTTCTTC
TRBD1 | - | TRBJ2-7 | TRBV29-1 | CSVPFKGQGPYEQYF | TGCAGCGTTCCTTTCAAAGGACAGGGCCCCTACGAGCAGTACTTC
- | - | TRBJ1-2 | TRBV4-1 | CASSRTQGSDYGYTF | TGCGCCAGCAGCCGGACTCAGGGTTCGGACTATGGCTACACCTTC
TRBD1 | - | TRBJ2-1 | TRBV18 | CASSPSRQGYAYNEQFF | TGTGCCAGCTCACCGAGCCGACAGGGGTACGCTTACAATGAGCAGTTCTTC
- | - | TRBJ1-1 | TRBV7-9 | CASSSHREWNTEAFF | TGTGCCAGCAGCTCACACAGGGAATGGAACACTGAAGCTTTCTTT
- | few | TRBJ1-5 | TRBV12-3/TRBV12-4 | CASSVNGIQPQHF | TGTGCCAGCAGTGTTAACGGAATTCAGCCCCAGCATTTT
- | few | TRBJ2-7 | TRBV2 | CASSGDDYEQYF | TGTGCCAGCAGTGGGGATGACTACGAGCAGTACTTC
- | once | TRBJ1-2 | TRBV29-1 | CSVISDNYGYTF | TGCAGCGTCATCAGTGATAACTATGGCTACACCTTC
TRBD2 | few | TRBJ2-1 | TRBV20-1 | CSAPTSGSRYNEQFF | TGCAGTGCGCCGACTAGCGGGAGTAGGTACAATGAGCAGTTCTTC
TRBD2 | few | TRBJ2-7 | TRBV20-1 | CSARTSGRDEQYF | TGCAGTGCTAGAACTAGCGGGAGAGATGAGCAGTACTTC
TRBD2 | - | TRBJ2-5 | TRBV3-1 | CASSPSPGTKDNEQYF | TGTGCCAGCAGCCCCAGCCCCGGGACTAAGGACAATGAGCAGTACTTC
- | - | TRBJ1-1 | TRBV20-1 | CSARVGRLNTEAFF | TGCAGTGCTAGGGTGGGCCGCCTTAACACTGAAGCTTTCTTT
- | once | TRBJ2-7 | TRBV9 | CASSLGSMWDEQYF | TGTGCCAGCAGCCTTGGGTCTATGTGGGATGAGCAGTACTTC
- | few | TRBJ2-1 | TRBV3-1 | CASSQVGRSSYNEQFF | TGTGCCAGCAGCCAAGTAGGCCGGAGCTCCTACAATGAGCAGTTCTTC
TRBD2 | few | TRBJ2-5 | TRBV6-6 | CAAKLAGGEQYF | TGTGCGGCCAAACTAGCGGGAGGTGAGCAGTACTTC
- | - | TRBJ2-3 | TRBV9 | CASSALQGTLSTDTQYF | TGTGCCAGCAGCGCCCTCCAAGGGACGCTGAGCACAGATACGCAGTATTTT
TRBD1 | few | TRBJ1-6 | TRBV12-3/TRBV12-4 | CASSTRQGVNSPLHF | TGTGCCAGCAGTACTCGACAGGGGGTCAATTCACCCCTCCACTTT
- | - | TRBJ1-1 | TRBV5-5 | CAGSPRGVNTEAFF | TGTGCCGGCAGCCCCCGGGGAGTGAACACTGAAGCTTTCTTT
- | once | TRBJ2-1 | TRBV4-1 | CASSQVGGGGQFF | TGCGCCAGCAGCCAAGTTGGTGGGGGAGGGCAGTTCTTC
TRBD2 | - | TRBJ2-3 | TRBV12-3/TRBV12-4 | CASSPRRGADTQYF | TGTGCCAGCAGTCCCCGGCGGGGGGCAGATACGCAGTATTTT
- | - | TRBJ2-1 | TRBV4-1 | CASSQVPTVNEQFF | TGCGCCAGCAGCCAGGTCCCGACAGTCAATGAGCAGTTCTTC
TRBD1 | - | TRBJ1-2 | TRBV12-3/TRBV12-4 | CASSLAIGRDRNNYGYTF | TGTGCCAGCAGTTTAGCTATCGGCCGGGACAGAAATAACTATGGCTACACCTTC
TRBD1 | - | TRBJ1-2 | TRBV20-1 | CSARGQGADYGYTF | TGCAGTGCTAGGGGACAGGGGGCCGACTATGGCTACACCTTC